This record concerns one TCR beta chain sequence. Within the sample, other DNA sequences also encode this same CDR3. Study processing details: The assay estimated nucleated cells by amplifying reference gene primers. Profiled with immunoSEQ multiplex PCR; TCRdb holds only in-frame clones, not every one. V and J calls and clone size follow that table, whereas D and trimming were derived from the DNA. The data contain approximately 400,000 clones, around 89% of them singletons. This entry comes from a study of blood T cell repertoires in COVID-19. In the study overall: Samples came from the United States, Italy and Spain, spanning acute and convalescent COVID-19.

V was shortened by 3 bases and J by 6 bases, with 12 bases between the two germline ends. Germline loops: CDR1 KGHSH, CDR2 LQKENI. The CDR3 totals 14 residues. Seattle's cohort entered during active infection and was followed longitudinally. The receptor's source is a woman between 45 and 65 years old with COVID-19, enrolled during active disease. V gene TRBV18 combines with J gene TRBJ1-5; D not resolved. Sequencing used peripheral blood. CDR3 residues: CASSPPGAGQPQHF. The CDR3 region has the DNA TGTGCCAGCTCACCTCCAGGCGCAGGTCAGCCCCAGCATTTT. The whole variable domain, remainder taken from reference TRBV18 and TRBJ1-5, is NAGVMQNPRHLVRRRGQEARLRCSPMKGHSHVYWYRQLPEEGLKFMVYLQKENIIDESGMPKERFSAEFPKEGPSILRIQQVVRGDSAAYFCASSPPGAGQPQHFGDGTRLSIL.